Sequencing of this TCR beta chain was carried out in a study of CD8+ T cells in alopecia areata. Per germline, CDR1 MNHNS and CDR2 SASEGT. This CDR3 comprises 9 residues. V was trimmed by 2 bases and J by 13 bases, leaving 5 bases between them. Lesional scalp tissue (obtained by punch biopsy) and peripheral blood were collected from alopecia areata patients. A few counts support this clone. As yet, its antigen is unknown. In each case, RNA was isolated and then reverse transcribed into cDNA as the sequencing template. Profiled with immunoSEQ multiplex PCR; TCRdb holds only in-frame clones, not every one. The sample has around 5,000 clones; approximately 60% are singletons. Findings and limits, study-wide: Across lesional scalp, and particularly alopecia totalis/universalis, clonality surpassed that of normal scalp.

The rearrangement joins TRBV6-1 to TRBJ1-2; D ambiguous. The origin of this receptor is a human donor with alopecia areata. The sequences come from skin, collected at week 0. The chain's CDR3 is CASSERGTF. CDR3 DNA: TGTGCCAGCAGTGAACGTGGCACCTTC.